These 5 T cell receptor beta chains were sequenced from one sample in a study of OX40 agonist ivuxolimab in advanced cancers. The assay was immunoSEQ multiplex PCR, and TCRdb's table has in-frame clones only and misses some. Here the sample spans 35,000 to 40,000 clones, around 73% being singletons. Sequences were derived from CD4+ or CD8+ T cells sorted from blood, sampled in a trial of the OX40 agonist ivuxolimab. Receptor source: an adult with an advanced solid tumor such as melanoma, head and neck, liver or kidney cancer.

The chain uses TRBV11-1 and TRBJ2-7; D unclear. Germline CDR1 is SGHAT and CDR2 is FQDESV (reference sequence). Trimming removed 2 bases at V and 2 bases at J, with 7 bases between. The CDR3 runs to 13 residues. In DNA form, the CDR3 reads TGTGCCAGCAGCTTAAGTTCTACCTACGAGCAGTACTTC. This sequence encodes CASSLSSTYEQYF.

The chain recombines TRBV29-1 with TRBJ2-7; 8 bases line up with TRBD1. J lost 1 base, V lost 1 base, and 12 bases had no gene match. Germline lookup yields CDR1 SQVTM and CDR2 ANQGSEA. The CDR3 extends over 17 amino acids. The CDR3 spells CSVEAHTGQGLSYEQYF. The DNA for the CDR3 is TGCAGCGTTGAAGCTCATACAGGACAGGGACTTTCCTACGAGCAGTACTTC.

In this sample, this clone turned up a few times. The chain uses TRBV30 and TRBJ2-5; D possibly matches TRBD1 or TRBD2 (5 bases each). The CDR3 has 13 amino acids. The V and J ends lost 0 bases and 3 bases respectively, with 8 bases between them. In germline, CDR1 is GTSNPN, CDR2 SVGIG (reference sequence). The CDR3 bases are TGTGCCTGGAGTGTACTAGGGGAAGAGACCCAGTACTTC. This encodes CAWSVLGEETQYF.

This chain connects TRBV4-1 to TRBJ2-1, with TRBD2 as a possible D gene (5 bases). The CDR3 covers 17 residues. Trimming cost V 3 bases and J 0 bases, with 15 bases left between them. The V gene's germline CDR1 is MGHRA and CDR2 YSYEKL. This CDR3 is CASSHRTGMTSYNEQFF. The CDR3 region has the DNA TGCGCCAGCAGCCACCGAACGGGGATGACCTCCTACAATGAGCAGTTCTTC.

This chain connects TRBV11-2 to TRBJ1-6; D is ambiguous. The CDR3 runs to 15 residues. Germline values: CDR1 SGHAT, CDR2 FQNNGV. V lost 5 bases and J 8 bases, leaving 16 bases between the germline ends. The CDR3 spells CASSHRSGSDSPLHF. CDR3 coding DNA: TGTGCCAGCAGCCACCGATCTGGGAGTGATTCACCCCTCCACTTT. Full variable domain (remainder filled in from reference TRBV11-2 and TRBJ1-6): EAGVAQSPRYKIIEKRQSVAFWCNPISGHATLYWYQQILGQGPKLLIQFQNNGVVDDSQLPKDRFSAERLKGVDSTLKIQPAKLEDSAVYLCASSHRSGSDSPLHFGNGTRLTVT.